Below are 9 T cell receptor beta chains sequenced from a single sample in a study of cytomegalovirus exposure and HLA in healthy donors. Sequencing was performed with immunoSEQ multiplex PCR; in TCRdb, only in-frame clones are kept and a portion is missing. The sample has approximately 280,000 clones; 65% to 90% are singletons. The specimen sequenced was PBMCs. These receptors came from a woman younger than 35 in good health and CMV-seronegative.

CDR3 region: CASRNRGHYGYTF. Written as DNA, the CDR3 is TGTGCCAGTAGGAACAGGGGTCACTATGGCTACACCTTC. The rearrangement uses TRBV19 and TRBJ1-2; 7 bases agree with TRBD1. CDR1 is LNHDA, CDR2 SQIVND, per germline (reference sequence). J gave up 3 bases and V 6 bases, and 4 bases lay outside the gene matches. CDR3 length: 13 amino acids.

V gene TRBV4-3 combines with J gene TRBJ2-7, with 7 bases matching TRBD2. This CDR3 has 14 residues. Germline loops: CDR1 LGHNA, CDR2 YSLEER. The V gene end was trimmed by 1 base and the J gene end by 7 bases; junction bases not matched to a gene: 7. In DNA, the CDR3 is TGCGCCAGCAGCCAAGTCCCCGTAGCGGGTGAGCAGTACTTC. Encoded protein: CASSQVPVAGEQYF.

In DNA, the CDR3 is TGTGCCAGCAGAGCCGGGACTTCCCAACGCTCCTACAATGAGCAGTTCTTC. It codes for CASRAGTSQRSYNEQFF. This chain joins TRBV5-4 and TRBJ2-1; weak D call: TRBD2 (6 bases). Trimming removed 5 bases at V and 0 bases at J, with 18 bases between. Per germline, CDR1 SGHNT and CDR2 YYREEE (reference sequence). CDR3 length equals 17 residues.

The rearrangement joins TRBV10-3 to TRBJ1-2; tentatively, D is TRBD1 (6 bases). The CDR3 totals 15 residues. V dropped 4 bases and J dropped 2 bases, with 14 bases sitting between them. The germline CDR1 and CDR2 sequences are ENHRY and SYGVKD. CDR3 in DNA: TGTGCCATCAGTGCGATCCGGGACACCAACTATGGCTACACCTTC. Amino acid sequence: CAISAIRDTNYGYTF.

This chain joins TRBV6-5 and TRBJ2-2; D ambiguous. The CDR3 sequence is 15 residues long. Deletions cut 0 bases from V and 6 bases from J, with 11 bases between. Looked up from germline, CDR1 is MNHEY and CDR2 is SVGAGI. CDR3 nucleotide sequence: TGTGCCAGCAGTTACTCCCCCGGGTTCGCCGGGGAGCTGTTTTTT. Protein sequence: CASSYSPGFAGELFF.

The chain carries TRBV7-3 and TRBJ1-6; TRBD1 is a possible D gene (5 bases). Trimming cost V 8 bases and J 6 bases, with 17 bases left between them. In germline, CDR1 is SGHTA, CDR2 FQGTGA. This CDR3 is built from 15 residues. The CDR3 protein is CASRAIGGGNSPLHF. As DNA, the CDR3 is TGTGCCAGCCGTGCGATTGGCGGGGGTAATTCACCCCTCCACTTT.

The V call is TRBV4-1, the J call TRBJ2-1, with 8 bases matching TRBD1. The germline CDR1 and CDR2 sequences are MGHRA and YSYEKL. V lost 3 bases to trimming and J lost 11 bases; unmatched junction nucleotides: 15. The CDR3 length is 16 residues. The CDR3 DNA reads TGCGCCAGCAGCCACGATCCCGGGACAGGCTCCCTCCAGCAGTTCTTC. This encodes CASSHDPGTGSLQQFF.

The J gene is TRBJ2-1, the V gene TRBV4-3; the match to TRBD2 covers 11 bases. CDR3 length equals 15 residues. Germline lookup yields CDR1 LGHNA and CDR2 YSLEER. V shed 4 bases and J 7 bases; nucleotides not matched to a gene: 6. The CDR3 loop is CASSPGTSGSNEQFF. The DNA of the CDR3 is TGCGCCAGCAGCCCCGGGACTAGCGGTTCAAATGAGCAGTTCTTC.

This sequence joins TRBV6-6 and TRBJ2-7; TRBD2 aligns across 11 bases. Per germline, CDR1 MNHNY and CDR2 SVGAGI (reference sequence). V lost 5 bases, J lost 2 bases, and 2 bases stayed unmatched. The CDR3 extends over 14 amino acids. The CDR3 here is CASSLGLAAYEQYF. CDR3 nucleotides: TGTGCCAGCAGTCTGGGACTAGCGGCCTACGAGCAGTACTTC.